This TCR beta chain comes out of a study of T cells after yellow fever vaccination. TCRdb reprocessed the 5' RACE reads with MiXCR, giving one entry per CDR3 protein. The repertoire includes roughly 45,000 distinct CDR3 sequences, about 6.8% of them detected once, and about 15% sits in the top ten. Trimming took 7 bases from V and 6 from J, leaving 9 bases between them. CDR1 MGHDK and CDR2 SYGVNS come from the germline V gene. The CDR3 loop spans 12 amino acids. This clonotype was observed at least ten times. The rearrangement joins TRBV25-1 to TRBJ2-2; D might be TRBD2 (5 bases). The sequence was collected from a man aged 25 to 40 who received the YFV17D yellow fever vaccine. Sequences were derived from CD8+ T cells not binding an NS4B(214-222) dextramer, sorted from PBMCs, sampled 45 days after the yellow fever booster vaccination. The CDR3 nucleotides are TGTGCCAGCAATCGGGGATCCGGGGAGCTGTTTTTT. This sequence encodes CASNRGSGELFF.